What follows describes a single T cell receptor (beta chain). The antigen is undetermined. These data belong to a study of type 1 regulatory T cells. The CDR3 is 16 residues long. V lost 6 bases and J lost 4; bases outside the gene matches: 10. Germline-derived CDR1 and CDR2 are LNHDA and SQIVND (reference sequence). Each CDR3 protein gets one entry after TCRdb re-called the reads with MiXCR. The sample records approximately 72,000 distinct CDR3 sequences, about three fifths being singletons. The sequence was obtained from a human donor in good health. The sample comprised cultured T cells, either the whole culture or a sorted T cell fraction (not recorded which). Subset of the sample: Tr1-enriched cell product generated in vitro against host alloantigens. This chain uses TRBV19 with TRBJ2-1; 9 bases agree with TRBD2. The CDR3 protein is CASRSAVAGVYNEQFF. DNA for the CDR3: TGTGCCAGTAGGAGCGCGGTAGCGGGAGTTTACAATGAGCAGTTCTTC.